This is a list of T cell receptor beta chains from one sample in a study of blood T cell repertoires in COVID-19. Using immunoSEQ multiplex PCR, the repertoire was profiled, and TCRdb retains in-frame clones only, with some absent. The profile shows 380,000 or so clones, roughly four fifths of them singletons. Specimen: peripheral blood. The source of these receptors is a human donor with acute or convalescent COVID-19. The donor label of this sample is uncertain. The CDR3 runs from the conserved cysteine through the conserved F or W. A D gene is named only where the DNA matches it firmly. Clone sizes are given selectively: once, few, many, or a class where the clone is expanded.

CDR3: CAGSWNTEAFF
DNA: TGTGCCGGCTCCTGGAACACTGAAGCTTTCTTT
J: TRBJ1-1
V: TRBV2
length: 11
size: once
D: .

CDR3: CSVRGMDRGSSGNYGYTF
DNA: TGCAGCGTGAGGGGGATGGATCGTGGGTCCTCGGGGAACTATGGCTACACCTTC
J: TRBJ1-2
V: TRBV29-1
length: 18
size: .
D: .

CDR3: CASSLGTSYEQYF
DNA: TGTGCCAGCAGTTTGGGGACTAGCTACGAGCAGTACTTC
J: TRBJ2-7
V: TRBV27
length: 13
size: .
D: TRBD2

CDR3: CASSFFGGTDTGELFF
DNA: TGTGCCAGCAGCTTCTTCGGGGGAACGGACACCGGGGAGCTGTTTTTT
J: TRBJ2-2
V: TRBV14
length: 16
size: .
D: .

CDR3: CTSSQVGQGASSYNEQFF
DNA: .
J: TRBJ2-1
V: TRBV1
length: 18
size: .
D: .

CDR3: CASSSPRDRGRIDEQFF
DNA: TGTGCCAGCAGTTCCCCCCGGGACAGGGGGCGCATCGATGAGCAGTTCTTC
J: TRBJ2-1
V: TRBV6-4
length: 17
size: few
D: TRBD1

CDR3: CASSVGFRVTEAFF
DNA: TGTGCCAGCAGCGTAGGATTCCGGGTCACTGAAGCTTTCTTT
J: TRBJ1-1
V: TRBV9
length: 14
size: .
D: .

CDR3: CASSYSGGNPEAFF
DNA: TGTGCCAGCAGTTACTCGGGGGGGAATCCTGAAGCTTTCTTT
J: TRBJ1-1
V: TRBV6-6
length: 14
size: few
D: .

CDR3: CACPRTGTSGTDTQYF
DNA: TGTGCCTGCCCACGAACCGGGACTAGCGGTACAGATACGCAGTATTTT
J: TRBJ2-3
V: TRBV30
length: 16
size: .
D: TRBD2

CDR3: CASSPDRSDTQYF
DNA: TGTGCCAGCTCACCAGACAGATCAGATACGCAGTATTTT
J: TRBJ2-3
V: TRBV18
length: 13
size: .
D: .

CDR3: CASSPGTDLYEQYF
DNA: TGTGCCAGCTCACCCGGGACAGACCTCTACGAGCAGTACTTC
J: TRBJ2-7
V: TRBV18
length: 14
size: .
D: TRBD1

CDR3: CATSGYRGHGYTF
DNA: TGTGCCACCAGTGGGTACAGGGGACATGGCTACACCTTC
J: TRBJ1-2
V: TRBV24-1
length: 13
size: .
D: TRBD1

CDR3: CASSQAVFGYTF
DNA: TGTGCCAGCAGCCAAGCAGTTTTTGGCTACACCTTC
J: TRBJ1-2
V: TRBV3-1/TRBV3-2
length: 12
size: .
D: .

CDR3: CASSLSPSGTSKTTDTQYF
DNA: TGTGCCAGCAGCCTTAGCCCCTCCGGGACTAGTAAAACGACAGATACGCAGTATTTT
J: TRBJ2-3
V: TRBV7-6
length: 19
size: .
D: TRBD2

CDR3: CASSSYAGGNEQFF
DNA: TGCGCCAGCAGCTCTTACGCCGGGGGGAATGAGCAGTTCTTC
J: TRBJ2-1
V: TRBV5-1
length: 14
size: .
D: TRBD2

CDR3: CASNERTSGDGELFF
DNA: TGCGCCAGCAACGAGAGGACTAGCGGGGACGGGGAGCTGTTTTTT
J: TRBJ2-2
V: TRBV5-1
length: 15
size: .
D: TRBD2

CDR3: CASSQEEQGNQPQHF
DNA: TGTGCCAGCAGCCAAGAGGAACAGGGCAATCAGCCCCAGCATTTT
J: TRBJ1-5
V: TRBV4-2
length: 15
size: .
D: .

CDR3: CASSLTGSEYGYTF
DNA: TGCGCCAGCAGCCTCACGGGTTCGGAGTATGGCTACACCTTC
J: TRBJ1-2
V: TRBV5-1
length: 14
size: .
D: .

CDR3: CASRTAGVNNEQFF
DNA: TGTGCCAGCCGTACTGCGGGAGTCAACAATGAGCAGTTCTTC
J: TRBJ2-1
V: TRBV19
length: 14
size: .
D: TRBD2

CDR3: CASSIDSRRGTEAFF
DNA: TGTGCCAGTAGTATAGACTCCCGGAGGGGAACTGAAGCTTTCTTT
J: TRBJ1-1
V: TRBV19
length: 15
size: .
D: .

CDR3: CASSPLSGDRVGRGYTF
DNA: TGTGCCAGCAGCCCCCTATCCGGGGACAGGGTTGGTCGTGGCTACACCTTC
J: TRBJ1-2
V: TRBV27
length: 17
size: .
D: TRBD1

CDR3: CASSYRQGNTEAFF
DNA: TGTGCCAGCAGTTACAGACAGGGGAACACTGAAGCTTTCTTT
J: TRBJ1-1
V: TRBV6-5
length: 14
size: few
D: TRBD1

CDR3: CASSPGPVYGYTF
DNA: TGTGCCAGCAGTCCAGGTCCCGTCTATGGCTACACCTTC
J: TRBJ1-2
V: TRBV25-1
length: 13
size: .
D: .

CDR3: CASSLGLAGTYEQYF
DNA: TGTGCCAGCAGCCTAGGACTAGCGGGTACCTACGAGCAGTACTTC
J: TRBJ2-7
V: TRBV7-2
length: 15
size: .
D: TRBD2

CDR3: CASSPPRRLWGYTF
DNA: TGTGCCAGCAGCCCCCCGCGGAGGTTGTGGGGCTACACCTTC
J: TRBJ1-2
V: TRBV11-2
length: 14
size: .
D: .

CDR3: CASSFGTGVGETQYF
DNA: TGTGCCAGCAGTTTTGGGACAGGGGTGGGAGAGACCCAGTACTTC
J: TRBJ2-5
V: TRBV28
length: 15
size: .
D: TRBD1

CDR3: CASRAAILRNEKLFF
DNA: TGTGCCAGCAGGGCGGCTATTCTACGAAATGAAAAACTGTTTTTT
J: TRBJ1-4
V: TRBV6-5
length: 15
size: .
D: .

CDR3: CASSVVWQEQFF
DNA: TGTGCCAGCAGCGTAGTTTGGCAGGAGCAGTTCTTC
J: TRBJ2-1
V: TRBV9
length: 12
size: few
D: .

CDR3: CASSQRQSRYGYTF
DNA: TGTGCCAGCAGCCAACGACAATCCCGCTATGGCTACACCTTC
J: TRBJ1-2
V: TRBV3-1/TRBV3-2
length: 14
size: .
D: .

CDR3: CATSRVAGQGGNEQFF
DNA: TGTGCCACCAGCAGAGTCGCGGGACAGGGTGGAAATGAGCAGTTCTTC
J: TRBJ2-1
V: TRBV15
length: 16
size: many
D: TRBD1

CDR3: CASSPGTGYGYTF
DNA: TGTGCCAGCTCCCCCGGGACAGGGTATGGCTACACCTTC
J: TRBJ1-2
V: TRBV18
length: 13
size: once
D: TRBD1

CDR3: CASTGVDTQYF
DNA: TGTGCCAGCACCGGAGTGGATACGCAGTATTTT
J: TRBJ2-3
V: TRBV2
length: 11
size: once
D: .

CDR3: CAIGGDRKTSTNEKLFF
DNA: TGTGCCATCGGAGGGGACAGGAAAACTTCAACTAATGAAAAACTGTTTTTT
J: TRBJ1-4
V: TRBV30
length: 17
size: .
D: TRBD1

CDR3: CASSLAGHQNTEAFF
DNA: TGTGCCAGCAGCTTAGCTGGACACCAGAACACTGAAGCTTTCTTT
J: TRBJ1-1
V: TRBV7-9
length: 15
size: few
D: .

CDR3: CSVEGSGTSGASPYEQYF
DNA: TGCAGCGTTGAAGGTTCCGGGACTAGCGGGGCCAGCCCCTACGAGCAGTACTTC
J: TRBJ2-7
V: TRBV29-1
length: 18
size: .
D: TRBD2

CDR3: CASGKPGHGGEKLFF
DNA: TGTGCCAGCGGTAAACCGGGACATGGGGGAGAAAAACTGTTTTTT
J: TRBJ1-4
V: TRBV3-1/TRBV3-2
length: 15
size: once
D: .

CDR3: CASSVVTGSYNEQFF
DNA: TGTGCCAGCAGCGTAGTTACAGGCTCCTACAATGAGCAGTTCTTC
J: TRBJ2-1
V: TRBV6-5
length: 15
size: .
D: .

CDR3: CATRREGSHEQYF
DNA: TGTGCCACCAGGCGGGAGGGCTCCCACGAGCAGTACTTC
J: TRBJ2-7
V: TRBV15
length: 13
size: .
D: TRBD2

CDR3: CASRETANTEAFF
DNA: TGCGCCAGCAGGGAGACGGCGAACACTGAAGCTTTCTTT
J: TRBJ1-1
V: TRBV4-1
length: 13
size: .
D: .

CDR3: CATSDPGRGMFNEQFF
DNA: TGTGCCACCAGTGACCCCGGAAGGGGGATGTTCAATGAGCAGTTCTTC
J: TRBJ2-1
V: TRBV24-1
length: 16
size: .
D: .

CDR3: CASSVTGDYGYTF
DNA: TGTGCCAGCAGTGTCACAGGGGACTATGGCTACACCTTC
J: TRBJ1-2
V: TRBV2
length: 13
size: .
D: TRBD1

CDR3: CATSDPTGGDGYTF
DNA: TGTGCCACCAGTGATCCGACAGGAGGCGATGGCTACACCTTC
J: TRBJ1-2
V: TRBV24-1
length: 14
size: .
D: .

CDR3: CASSLGQGAAAFF
DNA: TGTGCCAGCAGTTTAGGGCAGGGGGCGGCAGCTTTCTTT
J: TRBJ1-1
V: TRBV28
length: 13
size: .
D: TRBD1

CDR3: CASSSDRTYNEQFF
DNA: TGTGCCAGCAGCTCCGACAGGACCTACAATGAGCAGTTCTTC
J: TRBJ2-1
V: TRBV11-2
length: 14
size: .
D: .

CDR3: CASRAGALWPQHF
DNA: TGTGCCAGTAGAGCAGGGGCCCTATGGCCCCAGCATTTT
J: TRBJ1-5
V: TRBV19
length: 13
size: .
D: .

CDR3: CASSELGGPNEQFF
DNA: TGTGCCAGCAGTGAATTAGGAGGTCCTAATGAGCAGTTCTTC
J: TRBJ2-1
V: TRBV6-1
length: 14
size: .
D: .

CDR3: CSVRGRASGELFF
DNA: TGCAGCGTAAGGGGGCGGGCCAGCGGGGAGCTGTTTTTT
J: TRBJ2-2
V: TRBV29-1
length: 13
size: few
D: TRBD1

CDR3: CASSYRGRRIHPLHF
DNA: TGTGCCAGCAGTTACAGGGGCAGAAGAATTCACCCCCTCCACTTT
J: TRBJ1-6
V: TRBV6-5
length: 15
size: .
D: .